A selection of T cell receptor beta chains follows, all from one sample in a study of T cell responses to AZD1222 COVID-19 vaccine. Sequenced by immunoSEQ multiplex PCR; TCRdb stores in-frame clones only, minus some. The sample shows around 120,000 clones, approximately 89% of them seen only once. The input for sequencing was peripheral blood, taken on day 0 of AZD1222 vaccination. The origin of the receptors is an adult in good health. The CDR3 runs from the conserved cysteine through the conserved F or W. D genes are given only for firm matches. The size field is filled for only some rows; it gives once, few, many or a size class.

D	V	J	size	CDR3	DNA
TRBD2	TRBV29-1	TRBJ2-5	.	CSAGTSGRETQYF	TGCAGCGCTGGGACTAGCGGGAGGGAGACCCAGTACTTC
.	TRBV29-1	TRBJ2-5	once	CSVYKNPGETQYF	TGCAGCGTTTATAAGAATCCAGGGGAGACCCAGTACTTC
.	TRBV24-1	TRBJ2-3	.	CAKVGQPVWFTDTQYF	TGTGCCAAAGTTGGGCAGCCGGTTTGGTTCACAGATACGCAGTATTTT
.	TRBV28	TRBJ2-5	.	CASSFQGRGEETQYF	TGTGCCAGCAGTTTTCAAGGAAGGGGGGAAGAGACCCAGTACTTC
TRBD2	TRBV6-2/TRBV6-3	TRBJ2-5	few	CASSSIAGARGETQYF	TGTGCCAGCAGTTCGATAGCGGGGGCCCGGGGAGAGACCCAGTACTTC
.	TRBV19	TRBJ2-3	.	CASRRVYSSTDTQYF	TGTGCCAGTAGGCGGGTCTATTCTAGCACAGATACGCAGTATTTT
.	TRBV5-5	TRBJ2-3	.	CASSWGGGTDTQYF	TGTGCCAGCAGCTGGGGTGGAGGCACAGATACGCAGTATTTT
.	TRBV7-9	TRBJ2-7	many	CASSRQGNLDEQYF	TGTGCCAGCAGCCGTCAGGGGAATCTGGACGAGCAGTACTTC
TRBD2	TRBV6-5	TRBJ2-5	.	CASSSGGMETQYF	TGTGCCAGCAGTTCGGGGGGAATGGAGACCCAGTACTTC
.	TRBV10-1	TRBJ2-1	.	CASSDPASQSSYNEQFF	TGCGCCAGCAGTGATCCGGCGTCTCAGAGCTCCTACAATGAGCAGTTCTTC
.	TRBV28	TRBJ1-2	.	CASSWVGYGYTF	TGTGCCAGCAGTTGGGTGGGCTATGGCTACACCTTC
.	TRBV7-9	TRBJ1-6	.	CASSPANSPLHF	TGTGCCAGCAGCCCCGCAAACTCACCCCTCCACTTT
.	TRBV19	TRBJ1-6	.	CASSFVSYNSPLHF	TGTGCCAGTAGTTTCGTCTCCTATAATTCACCCCTCCACTTT
.	TRBV5-1	TRBJ2-1	once	CASSLGLTGTYNEQFF	TGCGCCAGCAGCTTGGGTTTGACTGGAACCTACAATGAGCAGTTCTTC
.	TRBV27	TRBJ2-7	.	CASSLGPAIYEQYF	TGTGCCAGCAGTTTAGGTCCAGCCATCTACGAGCAGTACTTC
TRBD1	TRBV4-1	TRBJ1-1	.	CASSQVYQGAPTEAFF	TGCGCCAGCAGCCAAGTCTATCAGGGGGCGCCCACTGAAGCTTTCTTT
.	TRBV27	TRBJ2-7	.	CASSYRGGGSYEQYF	TGTGCCAGCAGTTATCGGGGCGGAGGTTCCTACGAGCAGTACTTC
TRBD1	TRBV24-1	TRBJ2-1	.	CATSDQTGGGFF	TGTGCCACCAGTGATCAGACAGGGGGAGGGTTCTTC
TRBD1	TRBV5-1	TRBJ1-2	.	CASSLGGQGGGYTF	TGCGCCAGCAGCTTGGGTGGACAGGGCGGCGGCTACACCTTC
.	TRBV28	TRBJ2-1	.	CASSLSGARSVEQFF	TGTGCCAGCAGTTTAAGCGGAGCTAGGTCGGTTGAGCAGTTCTTC
TRBD1	TRBV19	TRBJ2-7	.	CASSRFSQGAHEQYF	TGTGCCAGTTCCCGTTTCTCGCAGGGGGCCCACGAGCAGTACTTC
.	TRBV15	TRBJ2-1	.	CATSPRPEIHEQFF	TGTGCCACCAGCCCAAGACCTGAGATCCATGAGCAGTTCTTC
TRBD1	TRBV5-1	TRBJ2-3	.	CASSFDRGGTDTQYF	TGCGCCAGCAGCTTTGACAGGGGAGGCACAGATACGCAGTATTTT
TRBD1	TRBV27	TRBJ2-5	once	CASSYGGQEETQYF	TGTGCCAGCAGTTACGGAGGACAGGAAGAGACCCAGTACTTC
.	TRBV19	TRBJ2-7	.	CASKGTEVTEQYF	TGTGCCAGTAAGGGGACCGAGGTCACCGAGCAGTACTTC
.	TRBV7-9	TRBJ2-7	.	CASSLVGRSYEQYF	TGTGCCAGCAGCTTAGTGGGACGATCCTACGAGCAGTACTTC
.	TRBV4-1	TRBJ1-5	.	CASSQGRRNQPQHF	TGCGCCAGCAGCCAAGGGCGGAGGAATCAGCCCCAGCATTTT
.	TRBV6-5	TRBJ2-3	.	CASSSGNLGTDTQYF	TGTGCCAGCAGCTCAGGCAATCTAGGGACAGATACGCAGTATTTT
.	TRBV2	TRBJ1-2	.	CASSTDRLGYGYTF	TGTGCCAGCAGTACAGACAGGCTTGGTTATGGCTACACCTTC
.	TRBV6-5	TRBJ1-6	.	CASSYSSGYNSPLHF	TGTGCCAGCAGTTACTCTTCAGGCTATAATTCACCCCTCCACTTT
TRBD1	TRBV19	TRBJ1-1	.	CASSSGTAVRTEAFF	TGTGCCAGTAGTAGCGGGACAGCTGTTCGCACTGAAGCTTTCTTT
.	TRBV7-9	TRBJ1-4	.	CASSPPGSRRNEKLFF	TGTGCCAGCAGCCCCCCGGGCAGTCGCAGGAATGAAAAACTGTTTTTT
.	TRBV4-2	TRBJ2-3	.	CASSLQGSSDTSTDTQYF	TGTGCCAGCAGCCTACAAGGGTCTTCTGACACCAGCACAGATACGCAGTATTTT
.	TRBV21-1	TRBJ1-2	few	CASSTRDIQNYGYTF	TGTGCCAGCAGCACCCGGGACATACAGAACTATGGCTACACCTTC
.	TRBV5-4	TRBJ1-2	.	CASSLIGTGGFYTF	TGTGCCAGCAGCTTAATTGGGACGGGAGGATTCTACACCTTC
.	TRBV7-2	TRBJ2-7	once	CASSLTTRQYYLYEQYF	TGTGCCAGCAGCTTAACTACCCGGCAGTACTATCTCTACGAGCAGTACTTC
.	TRBV11-1	TRBJ1-3	.	CASSLYTGNSGNTIYF	TGTGCCAGCAGCTTATACACGGGTAACTCTGGAAACACCATATATTTT
.	TRBV4-2	TRBJ2-7	.	CASSQGTTGGVYEQYF	TGTGCCAGCAGCCAAGGAACCACAGGGGGGGTCTACGAGCAGTACTTC
.	TRBV5-4	TRBJ1-1	.	CASSLRGASTEAFF	TGTGCCAGCAGCTTGCGGGGGGCAAGCACTGAAGCTTTCTTT
.	TRBV7-9	TRBJ2-7	.	CASSLFGTNEQYF	TGTGCCAGCAGCTTATTTGGGACCAACGAGCAGTACTTC
.	TRBV7-2	TRBJ2-3	.	CASSLVPWGGSGTDTQYF	TGTGCCAGCAGCTTAGTTCCGTGGGGCGGGTCAGGCACAGATACGCAGTATTTT
TRBD2	TRBV5-1	TRBJ2-1	.	CASSQTSGRPNEQFF	TGCGCCAGCAGCCAGACTAGCGGAAGACCCAATGAGCAGTTCTTC
TRBD1	TRBV5-1	TRBJ2-2	.	CASSLAEGGDTGELFF	TGCGCCAGCAGCTTGGCCGAAGGGGGCGACACCGGGGAGCTGTTTTTT
.	TRBV5-4	TRBJ2-2	.	CASSLDIGELFF	TGTGCCAGCAGCTTGGATATCGGGGAGCTGTTTTTT
.	TRBV30	TRBJ2-7	.	CAWNRERASYEQYF	TGTGCCTGGAACCGGGAAAGGGCATCCTACGAGCAGTACTTC
.	TRBV28	TRBJ2-2	.	CASSPRANTGELFF	TGTGCCAGCAGTCCCAGGGCGAACACCGGGGAGCTGTTTTTT
.	TRBV18	TRBJ2-1	.	CASSPSWINEQFF	TGTGCCAGCTCCCCATCATGGATCAATGAGCAGTTCTTC
.	TRBV24-1	TRBJ1-5	.	CATSDSLGQPQHF	TGTGCCACCAGTGATTCCCTGGGTCAGCCCCAGCATTTT
.	TRBV28	TRBJ1-6	few	CASSLSTGRELF	TGTGCCAGCAGTTTATCCACAGGGAGGGAACTCTTT
.	TRBV27	TRBJ1-1	.	CASSLMGGMNTEAFF	TGTGCCAGCAGTTTAATGGGGGGGATGAACACTGAAGCTTTCTTT
TRBD1	TRBV4-1	TRBJ1-2	.	CASSQDPGQLYGYTF	TGCGCCAGCAGCCAAGATCCGGGACAGCTCTATGGCTACACCTTC
.	TRBV19	TRBJ1-3	.	CASSISASSGNTIYF	TGTGCCAGTAGTATATCTGCTAGCTCTGGAAACACCATATATTTT
.	TRBV12-2	TRBJ1-1	.	CASRSPDRARMNTEAFF	TGTGCAAGTCGCTCCCCGGACAGGGCACGCATGAACACTGAAGCTTTCTTT
TRBD1	TRBV19	TRBJ1-2	.	CASSIDRSGGSYGYTF	TGTGCCAGTAGTATAGATAGGTCAGGGGGATCCTATGGCTACACCTTC
.	TRBV19	TRBJ1-5	.	CASSAPGQGGNQPQHF	TGTGCCAGTAGTGCCCCCGGGCAGGGAGGCAATCAGCCCCAGCATTTT
.	TRBV25-1	TRBJ1-2	.	CASSELLPVPGYTF	TGTGCCAGCAGTGAGTTACTCCCTGTCCCTGGCTACACCTTC